The clone carrying this T cell receptor (beta chain) has a count of ten or more. As yet, its antigen is unknown. All patients were treatment-naive before thyroid surgery. The CDR3 is 16 amino acids. Per the germline V gene, CDR1 is SGHTA and CDR2 is FQGTGA. The V gene lost 0 bases and the J gene lost 4 bases, with 12 bases spanning the gap. This sample is drawn from a study of metastatic and nonmetastatic thyroid tumors. Turning to the study itself: Repertoires of blood and of tissue (tumor or nodule) from malignant and benign thyroid patients were compared. Study results and caveats: Relative to benign nodules, malignant thyroid tumors were reportedly characterized by significantly elevated TCR beta diversity in blood and tumor.

TCRdb reanalyzed the PCR reads via MiXCR. The sample has over 25,000 clones; 15% to 20% are singletons. Sequencing was performed on blood. V is TRBV7-3 and J is TRBJ1-4; possibly TRBD1 for D (5 bases). This TCR was recovered from a female donor with papillary thyroid cancer or a benign thyroid nodule (not recorded which). Some clones in this sample may be carry-over from other donors' samples. CDR3 in DNA: TGTGCCAGCAGCTTAACTGGGCCAGGGAGTAATGAAAAACTGTTTTTT. Its translation is CASSLTGPGSNEKLFF.